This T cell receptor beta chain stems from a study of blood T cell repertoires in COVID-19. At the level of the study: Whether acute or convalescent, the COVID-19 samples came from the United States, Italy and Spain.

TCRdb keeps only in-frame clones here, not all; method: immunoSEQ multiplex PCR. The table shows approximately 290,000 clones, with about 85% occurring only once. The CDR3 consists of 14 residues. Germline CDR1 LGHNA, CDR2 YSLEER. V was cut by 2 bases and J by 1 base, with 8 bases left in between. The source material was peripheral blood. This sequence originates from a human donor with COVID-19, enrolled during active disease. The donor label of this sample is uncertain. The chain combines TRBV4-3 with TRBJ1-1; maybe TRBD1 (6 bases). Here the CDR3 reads CASSQNRENTEAFF. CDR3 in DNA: TGCGCCAGCAGCCAAAACAGGGAGAACACTGAAGCTTTCTTT.